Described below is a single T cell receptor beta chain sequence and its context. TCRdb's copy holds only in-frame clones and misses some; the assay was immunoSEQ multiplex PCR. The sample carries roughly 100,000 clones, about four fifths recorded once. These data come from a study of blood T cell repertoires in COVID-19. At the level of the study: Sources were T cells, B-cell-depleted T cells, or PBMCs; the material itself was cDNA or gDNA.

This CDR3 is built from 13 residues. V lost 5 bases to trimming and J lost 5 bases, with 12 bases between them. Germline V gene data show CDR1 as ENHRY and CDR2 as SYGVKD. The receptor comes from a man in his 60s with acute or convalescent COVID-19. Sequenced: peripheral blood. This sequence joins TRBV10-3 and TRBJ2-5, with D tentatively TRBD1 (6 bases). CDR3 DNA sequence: TGTGCCATCAGTCAGGGGTCCTTGGAGACCCAGTACTTC. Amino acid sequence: CAISQGSLETQYF.